A single sample is the source of the 14 T cell receptor beta chains below, sequenced in a study of cytomegalovirus exposure and HLA in healthy donors. 13 Jbeta primers and 60 Vbeta primers were used for the PCR. Sequencing was performed with immunoSEQ multiplex PCR; in TCRdb, only in-frame clones are kept and a portion is missing. The data contain 170,000 or so clones, just under 80% of them singletons. The sequenced sample was PBMCs. The receptors here all came from a woman in her fifties or sixties in good health and CMV-seropositive.

The gene calls are TRBV11-2 and TRBJ1-1, with TRBD1 identical over 7 bases. Germline loops: CDR1 SGHAT, CDR2 FQNNGV. Germline trimming cut 6 bases from V and 1 base from J; bases unmatched to any gene: 2. The CDR3 totals 13 residues. Here the CDR3 reads CASSWTGNTEAFF. In nucleotides, the CDR3 is TGTGCCAGCAGTTGGACAGGGAACACTGAAGCTTTCTTT. The full variable domain, in which reference TRBV11-2 and TRBJ1-1 provide the parts outside the CDR3, is EAGVAQSPRYKIIEKRQSVAFWCNPISGHATLYWYQQILGQGPKLLIQFQNNGVVDDSQLPKDRFSAERLKGVDSTLKIQPAKLEDSAVYLCASSWTGNTEAFFGQGTRLTVV.

The chain is built from TRBV11-3 and TRBJ2-5; D perhaps matches TRBD2 (5 bases). CDR1 and CDR2 from the germline V gene are SGHNT and YENEEA. There are 11 residues in the CDR3. V lost 7 bases to trimming and J lost 3 bases, with 6 bases between them. CDR3 amino acids: CASKAEETQYF. The CDR3 DNA is TGTGCCAGCAAAGCGGAAGAGACCCAGTACTTC.

The gene calls are TRBV6-5 and TRBJ1-2; D might be TRBD1 (5 bases). Germline V gene data show CDR1 as MNHEY and CDR2 as SVGAGI. This CDR3 is 12 amino acids long. Trimming left V 6 bases short and J 7 bases short, with 12 bases between. CDR3 region: CASRPLGGGYTF. The CDR3 bases are TGTGCCAGCAGACCGCTGGGGGGTGGCTACACCTTC.

The rearrangement uses TRBV11-1 and TRBJ2-7, with TRBD1 matching 8 bases. V shed 6 bases, J shed 6 bases, and the junction held 4 bases outside the gene matches. Germline V lookup: CDR1 SGHAT, CDR2 FQDESV (reference sequence). This CDR3 spans 12 amino acids. CDR3 coding DNA: TGTGCCAGCAGTCCTACAGGGGGCGAGCAGTACTTC. This translates into CASSPTGGEQYF.

V gene TRBV18 combines with J gene TRBJ1-1; 7 bases align to TRBD1. The germline V gene encodes CDR1 KGHSH and CDR2 LQKENI. The V gene end was trimmed by 3 bases and the J gene end by 0 bases; junction bases not matched to a gene: 7. This CDR3 is built from 16 residues. The CDR3 DNA sequence: TGTGCCAGCTCACCCCCGACAGGGTTCATGAACACTGAAGCTTTCTTT. It is translated as CASSPPTGFMNTEAFF.

The DNA for the CDR3 is TGTGCCAGCTCACAGCAGGGGCAGGGGCAGCCCCAGCATTTT. It encodes CASSQQGQGQPQHF. The chain couples TRBV18 to TRBJ1-5, with a possible D match to TRBD1 (6 bases). V lost 4 bases and J lost 7, with 14 bases in between. The CDR3 spans 14 residues. Germline CDR1 KGHSH, CDR2 LQKENI.

This sequence joins TRBV4-3 and TRBJ2-7; 8 bases are shared with TRBD1. The CDR3 has 15 residues. V trimming: 1 base; J trimming: 4 bases; junction bases outside the gene matches: 6. Germline values: CDR1 LGHNA, CDR2 YSLEER. The CDR3 region is CASSQGPGGGYEQYF. As DNA, the CDR3 is TGCGCCAGCAGCCAAGGACCAGGGGGCGGTTACGAGCAGTACTTC.

The chain recombines TRBV9 with TRBJ2-2, with TRBD1 matching over 7 bases. The germline V gene encodes CDR1 SGDLS and CDR2 YYNGEE. The CDR3 totals 16 residues. The trim removed 3 bases at V and 1 base at J, leaving 6 bases unmatched. This CDR3 reads CASSAPRGWNTGELFF. The CDR3 DNA is TGTGCCAGCAGCGCCCCCAGGGGGTGGAACACCGGGGAGCTGTTTTTT.

The rearrangement joins TRBV5-1 to TRBJ1-1; D gene unclear. Trimming cost V 1 base and J 1 base, with 11 bases left between them. CDR1 and CDR2 from the germline V gene are SGHRS and YFSETQ. The CDR3 spans 15 residues. CDR3 sequence: CASSLMGGGNTEAFF. The CDR3 nucleotides read TGCGCCAGCAGCTTGATGGGAGGTGGGAACACTGAAGCTTTCTTT.

The rearrangement links TRBV5-1 to TRBJ2-2; 10 bases are shared with TRBD2. CDR3 length equals 14 residues. V lost 5 bases, J lost 5 bases, and 3 bases stayed unmatched. CDR1 is SGHRS and CDR2 is YFSETQ in the germline V gene. The CDR3, as DNA: TGCGCCAGCAGGGCTAGCGGGGGAACCGGGGAGCTGTTTTTT. The encoded protein is CASRASGGTGELFF.

The chain joins TRBV30 to TRBJ2-3; tentative D call: TRBD2 (7 bases). Germline assignment: CDR1 GTSNPN and CDR2 SVGIG (reference sequence). The V end was cut by 6 bases, the J end by 2 bases, with 21 bases between. This CDR3 has 16 amino acids. CDR3 nucleotides: TGTGCCTGCCCCTCACCGGGGGCGGGGGCCACAGATACGCAGTATTTT. Translating gives CACPSPGAGATDTQYF.

This CDR3 is CASSPPRLKNTEAFF. The CDR3 nucleotides read TGTGCCAGCAGTCCGCCCCGGTTAAAGAACACTGAAGCTTTCTTT. The V and J genes are TRBV28 and TRBJ1-1; D gene unclear. The CDR3 spans 15 residues. V lost 5 bases, J lost 1 base, and 14 bases lay in between. The germline V gene encodes CDR1 MDHEN and CDR2 SYDVKM. Complete variable domain (other parts from reference TRBV28 and TRBJ1-1): DVKVTQSSRYLVKRTGEKVFLECVQDMDHENMFWYRQDPGLGLRLIYFSYDVKMKEKGDIPEGYSVSREKKERFSLILESASTNQTSMYLCASSPPRLKNTEAFFGQGTRLTVV.

Points on this clone: One junction end disagrees with the germline gene, perhaps due to a read error. As DNA, the CDR3 is TGTGCCAGCAGCACCAACGACTATGTCTTGGACTTC. It encodes CASSTNDYVLDF. The rearrangement uses TRBV7-9 and TRBJ2-5; perhaps TRBD2 as D (5 bases). CDR1 SEHNR and CDR2 FQNEAQ come from the germline V gene (reference sequence). This CDR3 spans 12 amino acids.

This clone appeared many times. Here the CDR3 reads CASSKVQDRGGFYEQYF. DNA of the CDR3: TGTGCCAGCAGCAAAGTCCAGGACAGGGGGGGGTTCTACGAGCAGTACTTC. The genes are TRBV21-1 and TRBJ2-7; the table names TRBD1, a call not compared with the DNA. TRBV21-1 counts as a pseudogene. CDR3 length equals 17 residues.